This T cell receptor (beta chain) was documented in a study of Ad26.COV2.S vaccination and SARS-CoV-2 variants. Whole-study context: Enrolled in COV1001, the donor was in the Ad26.COV2.S trial arm, which received the vaccine.

CDR3 length: 15 amino acids. V gave up 6 bases and J gave up 2 bases, with 11 bases separating them. Germline CDR1 is SNHLY and CDR2 is FYNNEI. Judged by abundance, this clone is medium-sized (0.01 to 0.1%). Assay used: immunoSEQ multiplex PCR; TCRdb lists only in-frame clones, some missing. Here the sample spans a few hundred thousand clones, around 86% being singletons. The treatment denotes: over 15 received Ad26.COV2.S at low or high dose, single or two shots; 5 received placebo; per-sample allocation not given. Sampling occurred on day 63 after the first vaccine or placebo injection. Wuhan-strain spike was delivered by a replication-incompetent Ad26 vector.

This TCR was recovered from a person aged 18-65 years who received the Ad26.COV2.S COVID-19 vaccine or a placebo. The source was peripheral blood, collected in a trial of Ad26.COV2.S vaccine versus placebo. The chain couples TRBV2 to TRBJ2-6; possibly TRBD2 for D (5 bases). DNA of the CDR3: TGTGCCAGCAGGAGACGACTACCTGGGGCCAACGTCCTGACTTTC. Its translation: CASRRRLPGANVLTF. Full variable domain (rest looked up from reference TRBV2 and TRBJ2-6): EPEVTQTPSHQVTQMGQEVILRCVPISNHLYFYWYRQILGQKVEFLVSFYNNEISEKSEIFDDQFSVERPDGSNFTLKIRSTKLEDSAMYFCASRRRLPGANVLTFGAGSRLTVL.